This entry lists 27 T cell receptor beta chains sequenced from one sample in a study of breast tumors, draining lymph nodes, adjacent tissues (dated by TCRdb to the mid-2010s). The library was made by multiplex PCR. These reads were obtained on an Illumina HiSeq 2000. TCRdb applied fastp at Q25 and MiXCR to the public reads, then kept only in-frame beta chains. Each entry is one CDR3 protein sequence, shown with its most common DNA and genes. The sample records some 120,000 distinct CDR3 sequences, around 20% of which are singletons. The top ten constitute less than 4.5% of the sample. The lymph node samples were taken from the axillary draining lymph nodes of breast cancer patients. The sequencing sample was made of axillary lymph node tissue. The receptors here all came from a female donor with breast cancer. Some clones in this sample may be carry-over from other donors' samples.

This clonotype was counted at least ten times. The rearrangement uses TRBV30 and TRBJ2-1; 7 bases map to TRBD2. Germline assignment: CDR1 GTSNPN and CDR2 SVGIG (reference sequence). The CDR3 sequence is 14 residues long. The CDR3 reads CAGRASRALDEQFF. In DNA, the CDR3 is TGTGCTGGGAGGGCTAGCCGGGCGTTGGATGAGCAGTTCTTC.

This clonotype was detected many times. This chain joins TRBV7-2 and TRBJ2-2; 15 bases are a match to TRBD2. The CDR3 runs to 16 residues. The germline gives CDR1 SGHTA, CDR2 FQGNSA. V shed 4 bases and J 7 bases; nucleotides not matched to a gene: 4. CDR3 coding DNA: TGTGCCAGCAGCTGGACTAGCGGGAGGGCCGGCGGGGAGCTGTTTTTT. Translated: CASSWTSGRAGGELFF. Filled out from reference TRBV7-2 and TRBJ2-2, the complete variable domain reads GAGVSQSPSNKVTEKGKDVELRCDPISGHTALYWYRQSLGQGLEFLIYFQGNSAPDKSGLPSDRFSAERTGGSVSTLTIQRTQQEDSAVYLCASSWTSGRAGGELFFGEGSRLTVL.

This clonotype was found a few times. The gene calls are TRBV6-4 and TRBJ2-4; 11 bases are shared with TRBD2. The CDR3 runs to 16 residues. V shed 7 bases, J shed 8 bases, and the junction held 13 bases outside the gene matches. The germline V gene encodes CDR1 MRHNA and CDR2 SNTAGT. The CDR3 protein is CASTPGLAVGGDIQYF. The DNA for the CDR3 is TGTGCCAGCACCCCGGGACTAGCGGTAGGGGGGGACATTCAGTACTTC.

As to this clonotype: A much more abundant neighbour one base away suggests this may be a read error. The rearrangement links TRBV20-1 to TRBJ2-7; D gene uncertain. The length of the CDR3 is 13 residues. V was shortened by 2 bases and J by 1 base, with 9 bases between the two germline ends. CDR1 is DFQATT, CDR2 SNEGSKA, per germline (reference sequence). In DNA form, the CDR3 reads TGCAGTGCTAGACCCCACGGGTCCTACGAGCAGTACTTC. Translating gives CSARPHGSYEQYF.

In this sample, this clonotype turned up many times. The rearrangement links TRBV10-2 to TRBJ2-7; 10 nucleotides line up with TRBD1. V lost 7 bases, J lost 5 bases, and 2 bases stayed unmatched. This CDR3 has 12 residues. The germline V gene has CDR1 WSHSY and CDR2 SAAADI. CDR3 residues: CASKTGGHEQYF. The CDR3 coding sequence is TGCGCCAGCAAGACAGGGGGCCACGAGCAGTACTTC.

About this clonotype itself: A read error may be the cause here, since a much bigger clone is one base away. The CDR3 loop is CSARATTEEDYGYTF. DNA of the CDR3: TGCAGTGCTAGGGCTACGACAGAGGAGGACTATGGCTACACCTTC. This sequence joins TRBV20-1 and TRBJ1-2; possible D gene TRBD1, 5 bases. CDR1 and CDR2 from the germline V gene are DFQATT and SNEGSKA (reference sequence). The CDR3 runs to 15 residues. V dropped 3 bases and J dropped 3 bases, with 17 bases sitting between them.

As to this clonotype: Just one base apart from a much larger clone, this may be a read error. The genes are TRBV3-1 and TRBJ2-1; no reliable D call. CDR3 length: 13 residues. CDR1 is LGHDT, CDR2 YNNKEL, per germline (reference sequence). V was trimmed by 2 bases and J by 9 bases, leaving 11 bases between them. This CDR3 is CASSQILDPEQFF. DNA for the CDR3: TGTGCCAGCAGCCAAATCTTGGATCCTGAGCAGTTCTTC.

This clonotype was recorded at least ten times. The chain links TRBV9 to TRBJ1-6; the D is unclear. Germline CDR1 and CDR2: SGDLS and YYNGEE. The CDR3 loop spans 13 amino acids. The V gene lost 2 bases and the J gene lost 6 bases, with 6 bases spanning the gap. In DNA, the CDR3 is TGTGCCAGCAGCGTGACTGGTAATTCACCCCTCCACTTT. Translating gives CASSVTGNSPLHF.

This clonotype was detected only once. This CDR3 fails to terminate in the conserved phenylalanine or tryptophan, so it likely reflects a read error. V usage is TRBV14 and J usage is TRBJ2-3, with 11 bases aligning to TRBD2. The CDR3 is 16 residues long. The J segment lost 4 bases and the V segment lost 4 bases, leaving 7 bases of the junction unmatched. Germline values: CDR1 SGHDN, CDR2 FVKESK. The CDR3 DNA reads TGTGCCAGCAGCCCAAGACTAGCGGGAATAGCAGATACGCAGTATCTT. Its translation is CASSPRLAGIADTQYL.

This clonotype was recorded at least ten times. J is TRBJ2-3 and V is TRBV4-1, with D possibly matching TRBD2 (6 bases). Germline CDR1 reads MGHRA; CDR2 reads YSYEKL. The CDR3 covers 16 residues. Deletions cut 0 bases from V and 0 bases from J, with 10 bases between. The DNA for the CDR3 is TGCGCCAGCAGCCAAGATTGGGCGGGAAGCACAGATACGCAGTATTTT. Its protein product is CASSQDWAGSTDTQYF.

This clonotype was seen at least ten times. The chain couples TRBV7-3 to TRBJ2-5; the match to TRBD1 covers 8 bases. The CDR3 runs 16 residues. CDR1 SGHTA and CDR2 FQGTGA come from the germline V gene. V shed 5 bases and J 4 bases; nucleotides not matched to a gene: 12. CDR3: CASSPGGQGWGETQYF. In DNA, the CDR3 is TGTGCCAGCAGCCCCGGAGGACAGGGCTGGGGAGAGACCCAGTACTTC.

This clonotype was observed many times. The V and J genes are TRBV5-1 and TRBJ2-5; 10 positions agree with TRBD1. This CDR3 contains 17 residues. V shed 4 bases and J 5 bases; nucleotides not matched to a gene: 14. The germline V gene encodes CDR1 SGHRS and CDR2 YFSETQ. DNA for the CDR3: TGCGCCAGCAGCCGGGACAGGGGACTCTCTCCGGTCGAGACCCAGTACTTC. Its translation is CASSRDRGLSPVETQYF.

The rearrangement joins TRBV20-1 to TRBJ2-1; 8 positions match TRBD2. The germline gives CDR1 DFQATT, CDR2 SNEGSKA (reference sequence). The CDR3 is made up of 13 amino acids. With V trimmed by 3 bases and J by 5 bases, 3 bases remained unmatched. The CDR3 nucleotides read TGCAGTGCTAGGCGGGGGGTCAACAATGAGCAGTTCTTC. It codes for CSARRGVNNEQFF.

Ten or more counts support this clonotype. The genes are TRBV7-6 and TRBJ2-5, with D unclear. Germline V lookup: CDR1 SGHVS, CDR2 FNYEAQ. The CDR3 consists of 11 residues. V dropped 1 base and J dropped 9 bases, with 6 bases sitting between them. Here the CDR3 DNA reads TGTGCCAGCAGCTTAGGGTGGGCCCAGTACTTC. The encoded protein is CASSLGWAQYF.

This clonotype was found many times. The CDR3 region has the DNA TGTGCCAGCAGTGAACGGGGGTTGGGCTATGGCTACACCTTC. This codes for CASSERGLGYGYTF. The rearrangement links TRBV2 to TRBJ1-2, with D perhaps TRBD1 (5 bases). The CDR3 is 14 amino acids. Trimming took 2 bases from V and 4 from J, leaving 11 bases between them. Looked up from germline, CDR1 is SNHLY and CDR2 is FYNNEI.

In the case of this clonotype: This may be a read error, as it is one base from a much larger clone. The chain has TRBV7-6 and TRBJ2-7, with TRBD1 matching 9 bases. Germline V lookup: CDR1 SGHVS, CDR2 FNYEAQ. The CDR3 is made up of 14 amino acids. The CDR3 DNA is TGTGCCAGCAGCCTAACAGGGGGCTTCTACGAGCAGTGCTTC. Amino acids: CASSLTGGFYEQCF.

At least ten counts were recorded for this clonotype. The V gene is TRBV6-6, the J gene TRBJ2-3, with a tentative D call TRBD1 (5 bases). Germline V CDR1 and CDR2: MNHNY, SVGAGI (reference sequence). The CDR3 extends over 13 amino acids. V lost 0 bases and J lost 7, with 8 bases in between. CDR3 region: CASSYSQGNTQYF. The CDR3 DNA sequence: TGTGCCAGCAGTTACTCTCAGGGTAATACGCAGTATTTT.

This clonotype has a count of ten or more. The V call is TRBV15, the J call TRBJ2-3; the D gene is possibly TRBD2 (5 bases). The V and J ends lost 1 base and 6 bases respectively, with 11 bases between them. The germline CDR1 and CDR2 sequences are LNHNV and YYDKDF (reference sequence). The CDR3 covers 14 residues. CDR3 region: CATSRGGLEDTQYF. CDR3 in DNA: TGTGCCACCAGCAGAGGCGGGTTAGAGGATACGCAGTATTTT.

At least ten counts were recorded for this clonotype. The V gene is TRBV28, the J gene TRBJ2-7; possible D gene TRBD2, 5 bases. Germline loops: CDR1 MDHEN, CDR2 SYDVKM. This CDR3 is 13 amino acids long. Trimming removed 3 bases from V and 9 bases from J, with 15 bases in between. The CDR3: CASSFHGIGMQYF. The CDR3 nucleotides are TGTGCCAGCAGTTTCCACGGGATCGGCATGCAGTACTTC.

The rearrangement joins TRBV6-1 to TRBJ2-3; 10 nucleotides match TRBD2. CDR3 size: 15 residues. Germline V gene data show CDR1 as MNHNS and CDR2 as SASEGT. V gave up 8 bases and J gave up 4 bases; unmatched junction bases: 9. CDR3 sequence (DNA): TGTGCCAGCCCTCTAGCGGGGGATTTCTCAGATACGCAGTATTTT. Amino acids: CASPLAGDFSDTQYF.

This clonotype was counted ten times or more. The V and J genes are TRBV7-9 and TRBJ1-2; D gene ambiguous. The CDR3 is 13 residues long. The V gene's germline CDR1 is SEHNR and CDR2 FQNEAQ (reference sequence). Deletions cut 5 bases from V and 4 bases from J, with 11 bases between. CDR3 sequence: CASSLEAVYGYTF. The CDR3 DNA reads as TGTGCCAGCAGCCTAGAGGCAGTCTATGGCTACACCTTC.

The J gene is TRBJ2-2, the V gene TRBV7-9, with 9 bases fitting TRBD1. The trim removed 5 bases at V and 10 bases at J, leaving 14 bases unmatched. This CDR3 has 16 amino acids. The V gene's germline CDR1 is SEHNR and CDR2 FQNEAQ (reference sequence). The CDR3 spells CASSPIQGAQGEELFF. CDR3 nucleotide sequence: TGTGCCAGCAGCCCCATACAGGGGGCGCAAGGCGAGGAGCTGTTTTTT.

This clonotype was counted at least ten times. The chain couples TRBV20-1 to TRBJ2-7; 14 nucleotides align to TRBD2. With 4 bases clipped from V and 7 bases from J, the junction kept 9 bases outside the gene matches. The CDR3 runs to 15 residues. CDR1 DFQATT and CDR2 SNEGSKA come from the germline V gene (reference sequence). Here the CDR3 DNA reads TGCAGTGCTACCACCCGACTAGCGGGAGGGAAGGAGCAGTACTTC. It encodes CSATTRLAGGKEQYF.

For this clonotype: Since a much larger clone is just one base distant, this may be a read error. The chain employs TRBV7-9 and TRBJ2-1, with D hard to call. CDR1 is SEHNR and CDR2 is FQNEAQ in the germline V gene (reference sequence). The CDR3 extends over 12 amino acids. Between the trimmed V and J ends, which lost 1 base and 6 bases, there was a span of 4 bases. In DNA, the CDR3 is TGTGCCAGCAGCTTAGTTCTCAATGAGCAGTTCTTC. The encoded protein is CASSLVLNEQFF.

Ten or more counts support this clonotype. CDR3 nucleotide sequence: TGTGCCAGTAGTATGAGGGCAGGCAGCTCCTACGAGCAGTACTTC. Protein: CASSMRAGSSYEQYF. J is TRBJ2-7 and V is TRBV19, with a tentative D call TRBD2 (5 bases). The germline V gene has CDR1 LNHDA and CDR2 SQIVND (reference sequence). The CDR3 sequence is 15 residues long. V shed 3 bases and J shed 0 bases, with 12 bases lying between them.

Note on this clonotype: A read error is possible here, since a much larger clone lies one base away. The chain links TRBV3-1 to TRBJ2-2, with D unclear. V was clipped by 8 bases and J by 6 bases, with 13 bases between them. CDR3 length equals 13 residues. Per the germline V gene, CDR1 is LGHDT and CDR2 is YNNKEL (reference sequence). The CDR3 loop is CASGVFVSGELFF. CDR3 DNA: TGTGCCAGCGGCGTTTTTGTGTCCGGGGAGCTGTTTTTT.

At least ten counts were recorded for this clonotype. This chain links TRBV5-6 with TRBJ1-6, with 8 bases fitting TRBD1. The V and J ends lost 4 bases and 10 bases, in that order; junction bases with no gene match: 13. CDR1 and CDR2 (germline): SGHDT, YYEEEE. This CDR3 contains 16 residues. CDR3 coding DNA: TGTGCCAGCAGCAGCAACAGGGGGAGCCTCTGGTCACCCCTCCACTTT. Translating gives CASSSNRGSLWSPLHF.